This T cell receptor (beta chain) was sequenced for a study of low-dose radiotherapy and immunotherapy resistance in tumors. The overall study: Cohort 1 got 0.5 Gy per fraction every 2 weeks, 6.5 Gy in total. Dosing for Cohort 2 consisted of 1 Gy per fraction every two weeks, reaching a total of 13 Gy over 26 weeks. With cycle 1 day 1 as the start, patients took oral aspirin 300 mg daily for four cycles.

Eligible patients had advanced solid tumors lacking tumor-infiltrating lymphocytes. Primers targeting TRAV and TRBV primed first-strand cDNA, covering alpha and beta chains. With a V-primer adapter and a constant-region primer, TCRs were amplified for 20 to 25 PCR cycles. TCRdb analysed the reads with MiXCR anew, one entry per CDR3 protein. Here the sample spans about 11,000 distinct CDR3 sequences, about 62% being singletons. This TCR was sampled from a human donor with advanced metastatic prostate, ovarian, gallbladder or colorectal cancer (not recorded which). This table probably holds off-target reads from a library built for another chain.

In DNA form, the CDR3 reads TGCAGTGCAAAGCGGGGATACAATGAGCAGTTCTTC. This gives the protein CSAKRGYNEQFF. The gene calls are TRBV20-1 and TRBJ2-1, with 7 bases matching TRBD2. This CDR3 is built from 12 residues. Germline lookup yields CDR1 DFQATT and CDR2 SNEGSKA (reference sequence). The trim removed 6 bases at V and 4 bases at J, leaving 3 bases unmatched.